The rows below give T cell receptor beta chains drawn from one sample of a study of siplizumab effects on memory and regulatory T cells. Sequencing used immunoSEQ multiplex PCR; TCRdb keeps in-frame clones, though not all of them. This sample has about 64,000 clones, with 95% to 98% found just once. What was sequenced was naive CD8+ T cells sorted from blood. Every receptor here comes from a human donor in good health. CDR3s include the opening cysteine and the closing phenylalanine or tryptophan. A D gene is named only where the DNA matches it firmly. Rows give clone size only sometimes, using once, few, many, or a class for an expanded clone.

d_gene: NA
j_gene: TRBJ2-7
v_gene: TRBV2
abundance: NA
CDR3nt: TGTGCCAGCAGTGAAGCGGAGGCCTGGTCCAGGGGACCCTCAGGGGCCTACGAGCAGTACTTC
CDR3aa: CASSEAEAWSRGPSGAYEQYF

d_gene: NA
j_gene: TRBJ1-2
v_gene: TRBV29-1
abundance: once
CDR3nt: TGCAGCGTCCAAGGGGGAAGAGGCTACACCTTC
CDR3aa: CSVQGGRGYTF

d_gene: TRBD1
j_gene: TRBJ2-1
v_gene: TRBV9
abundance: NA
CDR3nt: TGTGCCAGCAGCACTCGGACAGGCCTCTCCTACAATGAGCAGTTCTTC
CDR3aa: CASSTRTGLSYNEQFF

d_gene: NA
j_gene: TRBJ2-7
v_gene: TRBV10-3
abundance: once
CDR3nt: TGTGCCATCAGTGCGACAGGTAGCTCCTACGAGCAGTACTTC
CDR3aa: CAISATGSSYEQYF

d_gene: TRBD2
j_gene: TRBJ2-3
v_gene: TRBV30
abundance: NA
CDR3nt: TGTGCCCTGATAGCGGGGGTTTCAGATACGCAGTATTTT
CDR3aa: CALIAGVSDTQYF

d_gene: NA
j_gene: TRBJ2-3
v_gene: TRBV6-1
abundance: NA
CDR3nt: TGTGCCAGCAGCGACCCGGGAGGCACAGATACGCAGTATTTT
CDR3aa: CASSDPGGTDTQYF

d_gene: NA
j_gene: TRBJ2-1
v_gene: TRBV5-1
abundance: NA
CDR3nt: TGCGCCAGCAGCATCGATGAGGGGATCAATGAGCAGTTCTTC
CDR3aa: CASSIDEGINEQFF

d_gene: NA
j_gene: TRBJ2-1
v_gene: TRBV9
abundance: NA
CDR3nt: TGTGCCAGCAGCGGAGGGGAGTCGGCGGGTAATGAGCAGTTCTTC
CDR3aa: CASSGGESAGNEQFF

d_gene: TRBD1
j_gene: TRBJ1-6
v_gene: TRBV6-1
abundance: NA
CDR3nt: TGTGCCAGCAGTGAAGCGACAGGGCCGGGATCACCCCTCCACTTT
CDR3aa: CASSEATGPGSPLHF

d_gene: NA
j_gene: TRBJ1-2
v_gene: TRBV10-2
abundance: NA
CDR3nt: TGCGCCAGCAGTGAGTCGATCAGGTTTGATGGCTACACCTTC
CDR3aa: CASSESIRFDGYTF

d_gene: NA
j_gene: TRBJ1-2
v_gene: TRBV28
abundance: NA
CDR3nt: TGTGCCAGCAGTTACGGCTATGGCTACACCTTC
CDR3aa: CASSYGYGYTF

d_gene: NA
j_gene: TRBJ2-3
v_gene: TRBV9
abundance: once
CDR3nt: TGTGCCAGCAGCGTAGTGAGCACAGATACGCAGTATTTT
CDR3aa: CASSVVSTDTQYF

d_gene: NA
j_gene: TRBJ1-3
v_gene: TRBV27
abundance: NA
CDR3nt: TGTGCCAGCAGTCAAAGGGCAGGGGGAAACACCATATATTTT
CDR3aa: CASSQRAGGNTIYF

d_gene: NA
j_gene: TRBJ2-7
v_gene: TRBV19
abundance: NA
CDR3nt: TGTGCCAGTAGTCCCCCTTCCGGTAGCTACGAGCAGTACTTC
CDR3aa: CASSPPSGSYEQYF

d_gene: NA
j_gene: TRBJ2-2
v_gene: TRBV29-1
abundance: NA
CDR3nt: TGCAGCGTTAGCTTCCCGAACACCGGGGAGCTGTTTTTT
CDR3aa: CSVSFPNTGELFF

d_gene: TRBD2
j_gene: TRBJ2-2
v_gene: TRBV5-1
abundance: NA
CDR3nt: TGCGCCAGCAGCGTAGCGGGGTCGAACACCGGGGAGCTGTTTTTT
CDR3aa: CASSVAGSNTGELFF

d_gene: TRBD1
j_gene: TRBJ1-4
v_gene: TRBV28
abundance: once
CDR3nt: TGTGCCAGCAGCAATGACAGGGTAACTAATGAAAAACTGTTTTTT
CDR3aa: CASSNDRVTNEKLFF